These T cell receptor beta chains were read from a single sample in a study of blood T cell repertoires in COVID-19. Produced via immunoSEQ multiplex PCR; TCRdb's table is partial and in-frame only. Among some 290,000 clones, almost 90% were seen once, and the ten largest hold approximately 10%. The specimen sequenced was peripheral blood. All receptors derive from a woman aged 25-40 years with COVID-19, enrolled during active disease. Each CDR3 is given with its conserved first and last residue. Each record gives: V gene, D gene, clone size, J gene, CDR3 protein, CDR3 DNA. A D gene is named only where the DNA matches it firmly. Only part of the rows carry a size: once, few, many, or a class if the clone is expanded.

TRBV10-3	.	.	TRBJ1-5	CAISDRGENQPQHF	TGTGCCATCAGTGATAGGGGCGAGAATCAGCCCCAGCATTTT
TRBV28	.	.	TRBJ2-4	CASSLPYTGLTAKNIQYF	TGTGCCAGCAGTTTACCCTACACAGGGCTTACAGCCAAAAACATTCAGTACTTC
TRBV29-1	.	.	TRBJ1-2	CSVEKGTTFNYGYTF	TGCAGCGTTGAAAAGGGGACTACCTTTAACTATGGCTACACCTTC
TRBV29-1	TRBD2	.	TRBJ2-7	CSGGLAGGEQYF	TGCAGCGGGGGACTAGCGGGAGGCGAGCAGTACTTC
TRBV5-5	TRBD2	.	TRBJ2-1	CASSALVTSGIYNEQFF	TGTGCCAGCAGCGCCCTGGTGACGAGCGGGATCTACAATGAGCAGTTCTTC
TRBV28	.	.	TRBJ1-3	CASSFRAGHNTIYF	TGTGCCAGCAGTTTTCGAGCGGGGCATAACACCATATATTTT
TRBV20-1	.	.	TRBJ2-5	CSARAGAQYF	TGCAGTGCTAGAGCGGGGGCCCAGTACTTC
TRBV28	TRBD2	.	TRBJ2-7	CASSPSGLTNEQYF	TGTGCCAGCAGTCCGTCGGGACTAACCAACGAGCAGTACTTC
TRBV7-9	TRBD1	.	TRBJ1-1	CASSPGTVTEAFF	TGTGCCAGCAGCCCAGGGACAGTCACTGAAGCTTTCTTT
TRBV7-8	.	.	TRBJ1-3	CASSPQGGGNTIYF	TGTGCCAGCAGTCCACAGGGAGGGGGAAACACCATATATTTT
TRBV2	.	.	TRBJ2-7	CASSEDPGQSYEQYF	TGTGCCAGCAGTGAAGATCCAGGGCAGAGTTACGAGCAGTACTTC
TRBV7-3	.	.	TRBJ2-1	CASSFGGRSEQFF	TGTGCCAGCAGCTTCGGGGGAAGGAGTGAGCAGTTCTTC
TRBV7-2	.	once	TRBJ2-1	CASSLNSLALDEQFF	TGTGCCAGCAGCTTAAACTCTCTAGCGTTGGATGAGCAGTTCTTC
TRBV27	.	few	TRBJ2-1	CASSFDTEQFF	TGTGCCAGCAGTTTTGACACTGAGCAGTTCTTC
TRBV7-9	TRBD1	.	TRBJ1-3	CASSLGQGSQRSGNTIYF	TGTGCCAGCAGCTTGGGACAGGGGTCCCAACGCTCTGGAAACACCATATATTTT
TRBV7-9	TRBD1	once	TRBJ2-5	CASSPTGGRETQYF	TGTGCCAGCAGCCCAACAGGGGGCAGGGAGACCCAGTACTTC
TRBV5-1	.	.	TRBJ2-1	CASSPRRASSYNEQFF	TGCGCCAGCAGCCCCCGGAGGGCCAGCTCCTACAATGAGCAGTTCTTC
TRBV5-6	.	.	TRBJ2-5	CASSPPTGLETQYF	TGTGCCAGCAGCCCACCAACGGGGTTGGAGACCCAGTACTTC
TRBV9	TRBD1	once	TRBJ1-4	CASSVAGTGFEKLFF	TGTGCCAGCAGCGTAGCAGGGACAGGGTTTGAAAAACTGTTTTTT
TRBV19	.	.	TRBJ1-2	CASSSLGRQDGYTF	TGTGCCAGTAGTAGCCTTGGCAGACAGGATGGCTACACCTTC
TRBV19	TRBD2	once	TRBJ2-1	CASSMGRGGEQFF	TGTGCCAGTAGTATGGGGAGGGGTGGTGAGCAGTTCTTC
TRBV4-3	.	.	TRBJ2-1	CASSQGGRGVDEQFF	TGCGCCAGCAGCCAGGGCGGCAGGGGAGTTGATGAGCAGTTCTTC
TRBV29-1	TRBD1	.	TRBJ1-2	CSVQRLDRVEGYTF	TGCAGCGTCCAACGCCTAGACAGGGTAGAAGGCTACACCTTC
TRBV6-1	.	.	TRBJ2-7	CASSEAIYTGSGLGSYEQYF	TGTGCCAGCAGTGAAGCTATTTACACCGGAAGCGGGCTGGGGTCCTACGAGCAGTACTTC
TRBV28	.	.	TRBJ1-5	CASSFNGGMGFSNQPQHF	TGTGCCAGCAGTTTTAACGGAGGGATGGGTTTTAGCAATCAGCCCCAGCATTTT
TRBV24-1	TRBD2	.	TRBJ2-3	CATSDLGTSGAQDF	TGTGCCACCAGTGATCTTGGGACTAGCGGGGCGCAGGATTTT
TRBV5-1	TRBD1	.	TRBJ2-5	CASRRRPGQGQETQYF	TGCGCCAGCAGGCGGAGACCGGGACAGGGACAAGAGACCCAGTACTTC
TRBV28	TRBD1	.	TRBJ1-5	CASSLRSGGRSNQPQHF	TGTGCCAGCAGTTTAAGGTCAGGGGGTCGGAGCAATCAGCCCCAGCATTTT
TRBV5-1	.	.	TRBJ1-5	CASSLVAGSQPQHF	TGCGCCAGCAGCTTGGTAGCGGGGTCCCAGCCCCAGCATTTT